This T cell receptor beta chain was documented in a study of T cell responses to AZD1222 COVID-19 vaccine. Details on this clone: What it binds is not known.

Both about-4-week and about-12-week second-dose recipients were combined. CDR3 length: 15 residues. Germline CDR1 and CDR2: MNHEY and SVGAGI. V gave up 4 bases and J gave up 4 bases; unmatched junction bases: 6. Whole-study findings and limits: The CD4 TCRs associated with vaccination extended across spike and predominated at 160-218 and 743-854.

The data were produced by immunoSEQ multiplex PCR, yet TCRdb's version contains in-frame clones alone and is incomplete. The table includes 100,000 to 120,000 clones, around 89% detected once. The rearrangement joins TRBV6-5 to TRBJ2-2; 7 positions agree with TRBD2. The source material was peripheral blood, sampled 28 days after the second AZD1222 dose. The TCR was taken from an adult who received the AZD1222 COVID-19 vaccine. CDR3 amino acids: CASSSTGLFTGELFF. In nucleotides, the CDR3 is TGTGCCAGCAGTTCAACGGGACTATTCACCGGGGAGCTGTTTTTT.